Presented here are 23 T cell receptor beta chains from one specimen sequenced in a study of post-analysis software for immune sequencing data (dated by TCRdb to the mid-2010s). Antigens for these TCRs are unknown. Library construction relied on PCR. The reads were generated on an Illumina HiSeq 2500. Unique molecular identifiers were incorporated into TCR beta cDNA libraries to reduce PCR and sequencing biases. TCRdb trimmed public reads at Q25 via fastp, called clones via MiXCR and kept in-frame beta chains. A single entry per CDR3 protein holds the most common genes and DNA from its merged rows. This sample holds roughly 800,000 distinct CDR3 sequences; under 60% were observed only once. The ten largest clones add up to 4.9% of the sample. What the study reported, not specific to this receptor: Patients showed significantly higher frequencies than controls for roughly five TRBV segments, among them TRBV5-6, TRBV5-1 and TRBV20-1.

Sequencing used blood. The receptors shown here come from a girl aged 10 to 17 with multiple sclerosis.

This clonotype was observed a few times. The CDR3 protein is CATWTGGTEEQFF. As DNA, the CDR3 is TGTGCCACCTGGACAGGGGGCACAGAGGAGCAGTTCTTC. The chain uses TRBV10-3 and TRBJ2-1; 11 positions agree with TRBD1. V shed 10 bases, J shed 10 bases, and the junction held 9 bases outside the gene matches. This CDR3 is built from 13 residues. Germline loops: CDR1 ENHRY, CDR2 SYGVKD.

J is TRBJ1-2 and V is TRBV14; TRBD1 aligns across 7 bases. The ends lost 1 base at V and 4 bases at J; junction bases unmatched: 9. Germline CDR1 and CDR2: SGHDN and FVKESK. The CDR3 is 16 residues long. CDR3 nucleotides: TGTGCCAGCAGCCAAGGTCTAGGGGGCAATTTCTATGGCTACACCTTC. Encoded protein: CASSQGLGGNFYGYTF. The whole variable domain, remainder taken from reference TRBV14 and TRBJ1-2, is EAGVTQFPSHSVIEKGQTVTLRCDPISGHDNLYWYRRVMGKEIKFLLHFVKESKQDESGMPNNRFLAERTGGTYSTLKVQPAELEDSGVYFCASSQGLGGNFYGYTFGSGTRLTVV.

In this sample, this clonotype turned up a few times. The V call is TRBV3-1, the J call TRBJ2-4; 7 bases align to TRBD2. The DNA matches TRBJ2-7 better at its end, which makes the J call doubtful. Germline V lookup: CDR1 LGHDT, CDR2 YNNKEL (reference sequence). CDR3 size: 15 residues. CDR3 amino acids: CASSPNAGADHEQYF. The CDR3 DNA sequence: TGTGCCAGCAGCCCTAACGCGGGAGCGGACCACGAGCAGTACTTC.

The DNA for the CDR3 is TGTGCCAGCAGTTTAGTGGTGGCGGGAGGGGGCACAGATACGCAGTATTTT. Protein product: CASSLVVAGGGTDTQYF. The chain carries TRBV27 and TRBJ2-3; TRBD2 matches 9 bases. CDR3 length equals 17 residues. Germline V gene data show CDR1 as MNHEY and CDR2 as SMNVEV (reference sequence). V lost 2 bases, J lost 1 base, and 7 bases stayed unmatched.

The chain has TRBV7-6 and TRBJ1-4; tentative D call: TRBD1 (6 bases). This CDR3 has 19 residues. Germline lookup yields CDR1 SGHVS and CDR2 FNYEAQ. V was pared by 0 bases and J by 8 bases, with 25 bases between. The CDR3 nucleotides are TGTGCCAGCAGCTTAGCGCCGGGAGGGGGTCTGACAACCTCGGAAAAACTGTTTTTT. Translation gives CASSLAPGGGLTTSEKLFF.

This clonotype was counted between two and nine times. The chain employs TRBV6-1 and TRBJ2-1; D is tentatively TRBD1 or TRBD2 (7 bases each). The length of the CDR3 is 19 residues. Germline V CDR1 and CDR2: MNHNS, SASEGT. Trimming took 5 bases from V and 5 from J, leaving 28 bases between them. CDR3 bases: TGTGCCAGCAGTCCAAGACAGGGCGATGCTAGCGGCGACAACAATGAGCAGTTCTTC. Protein: CASSPRQGDASGDNNEQFF.

A few counts support this clonotype. V usage is TRBV29-1 and J usage is TRBJ2-1; D ambiguous. V was shortened by 6 bases and J by 0 bases, with 12 bases between the two germline ends. This CDR3 has 14 residues. Germline CDR1 and CDR2: SQVTM and ANQGSEA. CDR3: CSVRPLGSYNEQFF. CDR3 coding DNA: TGCAGCGTCCGTCCCCTGGGCTCCTACAATGAGCAGTTCTTC.

The chain uses TRBV11-2 and TRBJ2-1, with 12 bases fitting TRBD2. The CDR3 contains 17 residues. After removal of 3 bases from V and 6 bases from J, the junction contained 9 bases not matched to a gene. CDR1 and CDR2 (germline): SGHAT, FQNNGV. CDR3 loop: CASSLGKGLAGLNEQFF. The CDR3, as DNA: TGTGCCAGCAGCTTGGGGAAAGGACTAGCGGGGCTCAATGAGCAGTTCTTC.

The chain carries TRBV3-1 and TRBJ2-7; D may be TRBD2 (6 bases). The CDR3 loop spans 14 amino acids. V was pared by 5 bases and J by 4 bases, with 15 bases between. In germline, CDR1 is LGHDT, CDR2 YNNKEL (reference sequence). CDR3 region: CASSSTWGVYEQYF. Here the CDR3 DNA reads TGTGCCAGCAGCTCAACTTGGGGGGTATACGAGCAGTACTTC.

The chain links TRBV30 to TRBJ2-1, with TRBD1 as a possible D gene (5 bases). Germline CDR1 GTSNPN, CDR2 SVGIG (reference sequence). V was cut by 3 bases and J by 3 bases, with 12 bases left in between. The CDR3 covers 14 residues. CDR3 sequence (DNA): TGTGCCTGGAGAGGGGCCCCCTACTACAATGAGCAGTTCTTC. Translation gives CAWRGAPYYNEQFF.

This clonotype was counted a single time. This chain uses TRBV19 with TRBJ2-1; weak D call: TRBD2 (6 bases). Germline V gene sequence: CDR1 LNHDA, CDR2 SQIVND (reference sequence). The CDR3 totals 17 residues. The DNA of the CDR3 is TGTCCGTGCGGCAGGCATAGTTCGAGACTAGGACCAAATGAGCAGTTCTTC. Translating it yields CPCGRHSSRLGPNEQFF.

The V call is TRBV7-2, the J call TRBJ1-2; D not certain. Between the trimmed V and J ends, which lost 10 bases and 7 bases, there was a span of 19 bases. CDR3 length: 13 amino acids. Germline assignment: CDR1 SGHTA and CDR2 FQGNSA. Written as DNA, the CDR3 is TGTGCCACCCTCTCCGGCCCGGACCCTGGCTACACCTTC. Protein: CATLSGPDPGYTF.

This clonotype appeared many times. The V gene is TRBV12-3 or TRBV12-4, the J gene TRBJ1-2, with D possibly being TRBD1 (6 bases). CDR3 length equals 13 residues. Trimming left V 6 bases short and J 0 bases short, with 8 bases between. CDR3 residues: CASSRTANYGYTF. In DNA, the CDR3 is TGTGCCAGCAGCCGGACAGCTAACTATGGCTACACCTTC.

A few counts support this clonotype. The rearrangement joins TRBV25-1 to TRBJ1-2; D is possibly TRBD1 (5 bases). The germline CDR1 and CDR2 sequences are MGHDK and SYGVNS. The V end was cut by 8 bases, the J end by 4 bases, with 8 bases between. The CDR3 runs to 11 residues. CDR3 sequence reads: CASGGRYGYTF. CDR3 DNA sequence: TGTGCCAGCGGGGGACGCTATGGCTACACCTTC.

This clonotype came up a few times. The V call is TRBV12-3 or TRBV12-4, the J call TRBJ2-7; 7 bases map to TRBD1. J was trimmed by 2 bases and V by 3 bases; bases with no gene match: 7. This CDR3 is built from 15 residues. CDR3 loop: CASSLHRGHTYEQYF. The CDR3 nucleotides read TGTGCCAGCAGTTTGCATAGGGGGCATACCTACGAGCAGTACTTC.

V and J are TRBV5-1 and TRBJ2-3; D is unclear. CDR3 length: 13 amino acids. Deletions cut 5 bases from V and 3 bases from J, with 10 bases between. Germline loops: CDR1 SGHRS, CDR2 YFSETQ. The CDR3 region has the DNA TGCGCCAGCAGACATCCTCAGACAGATACGCAGTATTTT. Translating it yields CASRHPQTDTQYF.

The rearrangement uses TRBV4-3 and TRBJ2-2; D is perhaps TRBD2 (6 bases). Germline V gives CDR1 LGHNA, CDR2 YSLEER. Trimming took off 0 bases at V and 9 bases at J, with 20 bases between the two ends. This CDR3 is 17 amino acids long. CDR3 sequence: CASSQEPAGTFHRELFF. The CDR3 nucleotides are TGCGCCAGCAGCCAAGAGCCGGCAGGGACTTTTCACCGGGAGCTGTTTTTT.

This clonotype has only a few counts. The chain is built from TRBV12-3 or TRBV12-4 and TRBJ2-1; 10 bases are a match to TRBD2. V dropped 5 bases and J dropped 7; count of bases not matched to a gene: 11. The CDR3 has 16 amino acids. Here the CDR3 DNA reads TGTGCCAGCAGTCCTTACAGCGGGAGGGCTGGGAATGAGCAGTTCTTC. Its protein product is CASSPYSGRAGNEQFF.

The chain combines TRBV7-9 with TRBJ2-3; 12 bases are a match to TRBD2. V dropped 4 bases and J dropped 4; count of bases not matched to a gene: 15. The CDR3 has 19 amino acids. Germline V CDR1 and CDR2: SEHNR, FQNEAQ (reference sequence). For the CDR3, the DNA is TGTGCCAGCAGCTCTACAGAGACTAGCGGGAGAGTTTTTTCAGATACGCAGTATTTT. It specifies CASSSTETSGRVFSDTQYF.

With respect to this clonotype: The junction does not match germline at one end; this may be a read error. DNA of the CDR3: TGCAGCGTTGAGTGGGCCCCGAGCTCCTGCAATGAGCAGTTCTTC. This encodes CSVEWAPSSCNEQFF. J is TRBJ2-1 and V is TRBV29-1; D gene ambiguous. Germline values: CDR1 SQVTM, CDR2 ANQGSEA. The CDR3 covers 15 residues.

The V gene is TRBV29-1, the J gene TRBJ2-5, with TRBD1 as a possible D gene (5 bases). CDR3 length equals 15 residues. V dropped 3 bases and J dropped 1 base, with 15 bases sitting between them. CDR1 SQVTM and CDR2 ANQGSEA come from the germline V gene. The CDR3 region is CSVEYPDSSQETQYF. The CDR3, as DNA: TGCAGCGTTGAGTATCCCGACAGCTCCCAAGAGACCCAGTACTTC.

In its sample, this clonotype was seen a few times. The V call is TRBV13, the J call TRBJ2-5, with 7 bases lining up with TRBD2. CDR3 length: 15 residues. The junction had 5 bases not matched to a gene; V was cut back by 3 bases and J by 1 base. CDR1 and CDR2 from the germline V gene are PRHDT and FYEKMQ (reference sequence). DNA of the CDR3: TGTGCCAGCAGCTTTCGTCGGGAGGCCCAAGAGACCCAGTACTTC. Its protein product is CASSFRREAQETQYF. Based on the CDR3 plus reference TRBV13 and TRBJ2-5, the full variable domain is AAGVIQSPRHLIKEKRETATLKCYPIPRHDTVYWYQQGPGQDPQFLISFYEKMQSDKGSIPDRFSAQQFSDYHSELNMSSLELGDSALYFCASSFRREAQETQYFGPGTRLLVL.

This sequence joins TRBV6-1 and TRBJ2-5, with 10 positions matching TRBD2. V dropped 4 bases and J dropped 3; count of bases not matched to a gene: 11. Germline V gene sequence: CDR1 MNHNS, CDR2 SASEGT. CDR3 length: 17 residues. For the CDR3, the DNA is TGTGCCAGCAGTGGCGCGGCTAGCGGGAGTTTAGAAGAGACCCAGTACTTC. Residues: CASSGAASGSLEETQYF.